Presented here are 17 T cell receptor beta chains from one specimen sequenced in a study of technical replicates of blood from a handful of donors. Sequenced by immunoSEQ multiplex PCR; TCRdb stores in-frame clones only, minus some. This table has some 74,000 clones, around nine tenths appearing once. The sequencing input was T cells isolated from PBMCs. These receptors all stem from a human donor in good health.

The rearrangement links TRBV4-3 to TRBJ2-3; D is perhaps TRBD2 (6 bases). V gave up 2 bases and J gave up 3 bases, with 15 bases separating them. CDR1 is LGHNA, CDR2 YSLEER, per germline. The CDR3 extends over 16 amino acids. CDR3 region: CASSQSTRHRTDTQYF. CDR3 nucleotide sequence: TGCGCCAGCAGCCAATCGACTAGACACAGAACAGATACGCAGTATTTT.

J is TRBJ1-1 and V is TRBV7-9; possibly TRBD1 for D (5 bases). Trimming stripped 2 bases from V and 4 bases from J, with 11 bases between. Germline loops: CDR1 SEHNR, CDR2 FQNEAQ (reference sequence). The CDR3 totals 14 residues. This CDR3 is CASSLSTVVTEAFF. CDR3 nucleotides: TGTGCCAGCAGCTTATCGACAGTTGTCACTGAAGCTTTCTTT.

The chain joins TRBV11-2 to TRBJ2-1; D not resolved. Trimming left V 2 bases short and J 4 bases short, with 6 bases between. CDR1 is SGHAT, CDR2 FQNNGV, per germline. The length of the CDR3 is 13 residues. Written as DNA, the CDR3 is TGTGCCAGCAGCTTAACGGTATACAATGAGCAGTTCTTC. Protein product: CASSLTVYNEQFF.

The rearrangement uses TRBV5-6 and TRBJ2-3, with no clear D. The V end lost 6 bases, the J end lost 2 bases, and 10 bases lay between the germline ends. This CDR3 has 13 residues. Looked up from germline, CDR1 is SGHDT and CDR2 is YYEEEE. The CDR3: CASNEMPTDTQYF. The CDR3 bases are TGTGCCAGCAACGAGATGCCCACAGATACGCAGTATTTT.

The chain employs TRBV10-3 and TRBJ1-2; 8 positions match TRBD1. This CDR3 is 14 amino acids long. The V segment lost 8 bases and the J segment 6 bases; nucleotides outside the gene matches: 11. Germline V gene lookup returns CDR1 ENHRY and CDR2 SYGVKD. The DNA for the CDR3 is TGTGCCATCTCCCCGGGGGGACAGGACCATGGCTACACCTTC. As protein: CAISPGGQDHGYTF.

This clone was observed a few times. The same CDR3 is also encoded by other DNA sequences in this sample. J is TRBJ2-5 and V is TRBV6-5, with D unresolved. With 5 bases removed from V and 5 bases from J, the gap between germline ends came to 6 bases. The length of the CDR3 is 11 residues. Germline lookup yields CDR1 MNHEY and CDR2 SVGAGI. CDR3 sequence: CASSLRETQYF. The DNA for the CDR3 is TGTGCCAGCAGTCTCCGGGAGACCCAGTACTTC.

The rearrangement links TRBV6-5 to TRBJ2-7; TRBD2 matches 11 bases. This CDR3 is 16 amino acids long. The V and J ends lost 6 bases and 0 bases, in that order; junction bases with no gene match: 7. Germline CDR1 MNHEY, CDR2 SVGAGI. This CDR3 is CASRYGTSGSSYEQYF. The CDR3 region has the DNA TGTGCCAGCAGGTACGGGACTAGCGGCAGCTCCTACGAGCAGTACTTC.

The CDR3 region has the DNA TGTGCCAGCAGTTCCGGGACTTCATATAACTATGGCTACACCTTC. Its translation is CASSSGTSYNYGYTF. The chain is built from TRBV2 and TRBJ1-2; D perhaps matches TRBD1 (5 bases). Deletions cut 5 bases from V and 1 base from J, with 14 bases between. The CDR3 is 15 amino acids. CDR1 is SNHLY and CDR2 is FYNNEI in the germline V gene.

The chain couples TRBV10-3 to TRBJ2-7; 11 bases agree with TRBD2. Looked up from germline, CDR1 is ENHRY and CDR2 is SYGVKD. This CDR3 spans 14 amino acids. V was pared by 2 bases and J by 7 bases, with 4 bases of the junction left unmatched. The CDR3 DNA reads TGTGCCATCAGTGAGCTAGCGGGAGGATATGAGCAGTACTTC. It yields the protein CAISELAGGYEQYF.

CDR3 protein: CASSQRNLGLVSNEQFF. The CDR3 bases are TGCGCCAGCAGCCAACGAAACCTCGGACTAGTAAGCAATGAGCAGTTCTTC. This chain joins TRBV4-3 and TRBJ2-1; 7 bases are a match to TRBD2. The germline CDR1 and CDR2 sequences are LGHNA and YSLEER. CDR3 length: 17 amino acids. The trim removed 2 bases at V and 6 bases at J, leaving 13 bases unmatched.

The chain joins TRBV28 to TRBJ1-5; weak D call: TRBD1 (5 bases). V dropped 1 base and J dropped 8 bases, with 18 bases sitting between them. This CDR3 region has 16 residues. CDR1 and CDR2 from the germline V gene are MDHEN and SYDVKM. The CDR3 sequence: CASSLSGLGGGKPQHF. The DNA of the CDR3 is TGTGCCAGCAGTTTATCGGGTTTGGGCGGGGGTAAGCCCCAGCATTTT.

This chain's CDR3 is CASSFPGSYEQYF. The CDR3 nucleotides are TGTGCCAGCAGTTTCCCGGGGTCCTACGAGCAGTACTTC. V is TRBV28 and J is TRBJ2-7, with TRBD2 as a possible D gene (5 bases). Trimming removed 3 bases at V and 1 base at J, with 7 bases between. Germline V lookup: CDR1 MDHEN, CDR2 SYDVKM. The CDR3 sequence is 13 residues long. Combining the CDR3 with reference TRBV28 and TRBJ2-7 gives the whole variable domain DVKVTQSSRYLVKRTGEKVFLECVQDMDHENMFWYRQDPGLGLRLIYFSYDVKMKEKGDIPEGYSVSREKKERFSLILESASTNQTSMYLCASSFPGSYEQYFGPGTRLTVT.

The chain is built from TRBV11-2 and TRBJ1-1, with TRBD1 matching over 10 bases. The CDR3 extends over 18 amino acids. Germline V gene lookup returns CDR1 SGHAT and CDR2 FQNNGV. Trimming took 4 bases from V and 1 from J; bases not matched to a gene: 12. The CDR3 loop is CASSSILDRGPSNTEAFF. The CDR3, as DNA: TGTGCCAGCAGCTCTATCCTAGACAGGGGGCCCTCGAACACTGAAGCTTTCTTT.

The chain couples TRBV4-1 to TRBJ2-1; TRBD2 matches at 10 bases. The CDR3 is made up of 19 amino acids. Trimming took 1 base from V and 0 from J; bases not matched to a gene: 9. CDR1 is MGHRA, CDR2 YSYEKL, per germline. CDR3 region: CASSQGASGRIGSYNEQFF. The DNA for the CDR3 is TGCGCCAGCAGCCAAGGGGCTAGCGGGAGAATCGGCTCCTACAATGAGCAGTTCTTC.

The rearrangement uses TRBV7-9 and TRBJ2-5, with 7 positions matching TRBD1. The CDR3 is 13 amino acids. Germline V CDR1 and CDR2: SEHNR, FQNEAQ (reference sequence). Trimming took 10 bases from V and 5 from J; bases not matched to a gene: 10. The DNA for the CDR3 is TGTGCCACCAGGACAGGCTTGAACGAGACCCAGTACTTC. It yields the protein CATRTGLNETQYF.

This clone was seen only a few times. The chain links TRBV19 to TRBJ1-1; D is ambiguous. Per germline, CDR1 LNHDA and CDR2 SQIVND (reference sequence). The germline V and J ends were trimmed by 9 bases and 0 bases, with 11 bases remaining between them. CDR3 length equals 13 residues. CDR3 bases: TGTGCCAGCGCTCAGGCATTGAACACTGAAGCTTTCTTT. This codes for CASAQALNTEAFF. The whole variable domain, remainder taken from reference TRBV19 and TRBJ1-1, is DGGITQSPKYLFRKEGQNVTLSCEQNLNHDAMYWYRQDPGQGLRLIYYSQIVNDFQKGDIAEGYSVSREKKESFPLTVTSAQKNPTAFYLCASAQALNTEAFFGQGTRLTVV.

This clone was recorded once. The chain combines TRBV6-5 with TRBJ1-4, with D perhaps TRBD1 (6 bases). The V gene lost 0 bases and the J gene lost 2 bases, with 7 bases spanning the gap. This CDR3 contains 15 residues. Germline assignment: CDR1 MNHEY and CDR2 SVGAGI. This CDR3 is CASSYSRGTNEKLFF. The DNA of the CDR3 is TGTGCCAGCAGTTACTCGAGGGGGACTAATGAAAAACTGTTTTTT.